The 30 T cell receptor beta chains presented below share a single source sample, sequenced in a study of cytomegalovirus exposure and HLA in healthy donors. The PCR used 60 Vbeta and 13 Jbeta primers. The data were produced by immunoSEQ multiplex PCR, yet TCRdb's version contains in-frame clones alone and is incomplete. The sample holds 130,000 or so clones, 73% seen once. The specimen sequenced was PBMCs. The receptor source for this set is a woman aged 40 to 50 in good health and CMV-seropositive.

On this clone itself: This CDR3 fails to terminate in the conserved phenylalanine or tryptophan, so it likely reflects a read error. The gene calls are TRBV7-2 and TRBJ1-2, with a tentative D call TRBD1 (5 bases). Germline loops: CDR1 SGHTA, CDR2 FQGNSA. Trimming took off 3 bases at V and 8 bases at J, with 16 bases between the two ends. The CDR3 runs to 14 residues. In DNA form, the CDR3 reads TGTGCCAGCAGCTTGGGGCACTTTCCGGCCGGCTACACCCTC. Residues: CASSLGHFPAGYTL.

This rearrangement joins TRBV7-7 to TRBJ2-5; TRBD2 agrees at 7 bases. There are 14 residues in the CDR3. Germline CDR1 and CDR2: SSHAT and FNYEAQ (reference sequence). V dropped 5 bases and J dropped 5; count of bases not matched to a gene: 8. As DNA, the CDR3 is TGTGCCAGCAGCCAAGCGGGGCTGGGCGAGACCCAGTACTTC. Its translation: CASSQAGLGETQYF.

This clone was detected only a few times. Sequence at one end of the junction differs from germline and may be a read error. The chain couples TRBV7-9 to TRBJ2-1; 7 bases line up with TRBD2. The length of the CDR3 is 16 residues. Germline assignment: CDR1 SEHNR and CDR2 FQNEAQ (reference sequence). Written as DNA, the CDR3 is TGTTCCAGCAGCTTCGGTCATCTAGCGGCCTACAATGAGCAGTTCTTC. This translates into CSSSFGHLAAYNEQFF.

The gene calls are TRBV25-1 and TRBJ1-1, with unresolved D. The CDR3 consists of 13 residues. Per germline, CDR1 MGHDK and CDR2 SYGVNS. The CDR3 sequence: CAPPSRVGTEAFF. The CDR3 nucleotides are TGTGCTCCCCCAAGTCGGGTCGGCACTGAAGCTTTCTTT.

The chain has TRBV28 and TRBJ1-2; the match to TRBD1 covers 10 bases. This CDR3 is built from 15 residues. J was trimmed by 4 bases and V by 6 bases; bases with no gene match: 8. CDR1 and CDR2 from the germline V gene are MDHEN and SYDVKM. The CDR3 spells CASRTAGTGAYGYTF. The CDR3 DNA reads as TGTGCCAGCAGAACGGCGGGGACAGGGGCCTATGGCTACACCTTC.

The chain couples TRBV9 to TRBJ2-7; D remains unclear. Germline V gene data show CDR1 as SGDLS and CDR2 as YYNGEE. The V and J ends lost 0 bases and 3 bases respectively, with 19 bases between them. There are 17 residues in the CDR3. The CDR3 region is CASSVDPYFGAVYEQYF. In DNA, the CDR3 is TGTGCCAGCAGCGTAGACCCTTACTTCGGAGCCGTCTACGAGCAGTACTTC.

V usage is TRBV6-4 and J usage is TRBJ1-1, with 8 bases aligning to TRBD1. The CDR3 has 17 residues. The V segment lost 3 bases and the J segment 4 bases; nucleotides outside the gene matches: 13. CDR1 and CDR2 from the germline V gene are MRHNA and SNTAGT. The DNA for the CDR3 is TGTGCCAGCAGTGAGACAGGGGCGTGGGTAAGTGGCACTGAAGCTTTCTTT. This codes for CASSETGAWVSGTEAFF.

The table lists this clone with a few counts. The chain links TRBV7-2 to TRBJ2-2, with 8 positions matching TRBD1. Trimming at V came to 5 bases and at J to 4 bases, leaving 6 bases not matched to a gene. From germline, CDR1 is SGHTA and CDR2 FQGNSA. This CDR3 contains 15 residues. The CDR3 reads CASSSRQGITGELFF. The CDR3 nucleotides are TGTGCCAGCAGCAGCCGACAGGGGATCACCGGGGAGCTGTTTTTT.

By proportion, this clone is medium-sized. The rearrangement uses TRBV7-2 and TRBJ2-7, with D possibly matching TRBD2 (5 bases). Deletions cut 5 bases from V and 3 bases from J, with 23 bases between. This CDR3 is built from 17 residues. Per germline, CDR1 SGHTA and CDR2 FQGNSA. The CDR3 sequence is CASSLDSSLPWNYEQYF. The DNA of the CDR3 is TGTGCCAGCAGCCTAGACTCTAGCTTACCTTGGAACTACGAGCAGTACTTC. Together with reference TRBV7-2 and TRBJ2-7, the CDR3 gives the full variable domain: GAGVSQSPSNKVTEKGKDVELRCDPISGHTALYWYRQSLGQGLEFLIYFQGNSAPDKSGLPSDRFSAERTGGSVSTLTIQRTQQEDSAVYLCASSLDSSLPWNYEQYFGPGTRLTVT.

This chain uses TRBV4-3 with TRBJ1-4, with 8 bases identical to TRBD1. This CDR3 contains 21 residues. With V trimmed by 0 bases and J by 8 bases, 23 bases remained unmatched. Per germline, CDR1 LGHNA and CDR2 YSLEER. The DNA for the CDR3 is TGCGCCAGCAGCCAAGACTGGGTCTCAGGACAGGGAGAGGTTAGGCGGGAAAAACTGTTTTTT. It specifies CASSQDWVSGQGEVRREKLFF.

This clone turned up a few times. A far larger clone lies a single base away; this is likely a read error. V usage is TRBV6-9 and J usage is TRBJ2-6; D is perhaps TRBD2 (5 bases). The germline gives CDR1 MNHGY, CDR2 SVAAGI. The CDR3 runs 17 residues. Deletions cut 5 bases from V and 1 base from J, with 15 bases between. Here the CDR3 DNA reads TGTGCCAGCAGTGATTGGACTGGTGGGTCTGGGGCCAACGTCCTGACTTTC. Translated: CASSDWTGGSGANVLTF.

This clone came up a few times. The rearrangement joins TRBV19 to TRBJ1-1; TRBD1 matches 7 bases. CDR1 and CDR2 from the germline V gene are LNHDA and SQIVND (reference sequence). CDR3 size: 12 residues. With V trimmed by 6 bases and J by 9 bases, 7 bases remained unmatched. CDR3 sequence reads: CASSTPGQKAFF. CDR3 bases: TGTGCCAGTAGCACTCCGGGACAGAAAGCTTTCTTT. Full variable domain (remainder filled in from reference TRBV19 and TRBJ1-1): DGGITQSPKYLFRKEGQNVTLSCEQNLNHDAMYWYRQDPGQGLRLIYYSQIVNDFQKGDIAEGYSVSREKKESFPLTVTSAQKNPTAFYLCASSTPGQKAFFGQGTRLTVV.

The J gene is TRBJ1-3, the V gene TRBV30; D is uncertain. The CDR3 runs 13 residues. Germline CDR1 and CDR2: GTSNPN and SVGIG (reference sequence). Trimming cost V 1 base and J 0 bases, with 4 bases left between them. CDR3 in DNA: TGTGCCTGGAGTGCCTACTCTGGAAACACCATATATTTT. It codes for CAWSAYSGNTIYF.

CDR3: CSVALAGTTDTQYF. As DNA, the CDR3 is TGCAGCGTTGCCCTGGCGGGGACCACAGATACGCAGTATTTT. This chain uses TRBV29-1 with TRBJ2-3, with D tentatively TRBD2 (6 bases). The CDR3 loop spans 14 amino acids. The germline V gene encodes CDR1 SQVTM and CDR2 ANQGSEA. Trimming left V 4 bases short and J 2 bases short, with 13 bases between.

The chain couples TRBV6-5 to TRBJ1-2; 9 bases agree with TRBD1. J lost 12 bases, V lost 6 bases, and 11 bases had no gene match. This CDR3 is built from 13 residues. The germline V gene has CDR1 MNHEY and CDR2 SVGAGI. This chain's CDR3 is CASRLGTGTLNTF. CDR3 nucleotide sequence: TGTGCCAGCAGACTCGGGACAGGGACATTAAACACCTTC.

V usage is TRBV18 and J usage is TRBJ2-3; 8 bases match TRBD2. This CDR3 spans 15 amino acids. Per germline, CDR1 KGHSH and CDR2 LQKENI. Trimming took 4 bases from V and 2 from J; bases not matched to a gene: 5. The CDR3 DNA reads TGTGCCAGCTCACTGGGACTAGAGATCACAGATACGCAGTATTTT. It translates to CASSLGLEITDTQYF. Variable domain in full (rest from reference TRBV18 and TRBJ2-3): NAGVMQNPRHLVRRRGQEARLRCSPMKGHSHVYWYRQLPEEGLKFMVYLQKENIIDESGMPKERFSAEFPKEGPSILRIQQVVRGDSAAYFCASSLGLEITDTQYFGPGTRLTVL.

The CDR3 coding sequence is TGTGCCACCAGCAGAGGGACAGTACCTCTCAAATACACTGAAGCTTTCTTT. Translation: CATSRGTVPLKYTEAFF. V gene TRBV15 combines with J gene TRBJ1-1; D might be TRBD1 (6 bases). The CDR3 runs 17 residues. Trimming shortened V by 1 base and J by 3 bases, and 18 bases separated the two germline ends. CDR1 LNHNV and CDR2 YYDKDF come from the germline V gene (reference sequence).

This chain uses TRBV28 with TRBJ2-7, with 12 bases that match TRBD2. J gave up 3 bases and V 4 bases, and 4 bases lay outside the gene matches. The V gene's germline CDR1 is MDHEN and CDR2 SYDVKM. There are 15 residues in the CDR3. In nucleotides, the CDR3 is TGTGCCAGCAGTTCAAGGACTAGCGGGGTCTACGAGCAGTACTTC. It yields the protein CASSSRTSGVYEQYF.

The J gene is TRBJ1-1, the V gene TRBV4-1; 7 bases align to TRBD1. CDR3 length: 17 residues. The germline CDR1 and CDR2 sequences are MGHRA and YSYEKL. V gave up 3 bases and J gave up 2 bases; unmatched junction bases: 12. The CDR3, as DNA: TGCGCCAGCAGCCAGATGCCCGGGACAGCAGGTAACACTGAAGCTTTCTTT. This codes for CASSQMPGTAGNTEAFF.

This chain connects TRBV9 to TRBJ2-6; 7 bases fit TRBD2. The ends lost 2 bases at V and 2 bases at J; junction bases unmatched: 1. Germline lookup yields CDR1 SGDLS and CDR2 YYNGEE. The CDR3 loop spans 15 amino acids. The CDR3, as DNA: TGTGCCAGCAGCGTCGGGGGGACTGGGGCCAACGTCCTGACTTTC. Translation gives CASSVGGTGANVLTF.

This sequence joins TRBV5-1 and TRBJ1-1; TRBD1 might be the D (5 bases). Germline values: CDR1 SGHRS, CDR2 YFSETQ. The CDR3 has 16 amino acids. V was pared by 0 bases and J by 0 bases, with 12 bases between. The CDR3 spells CASSLDSGTVNTEAFF. Here the CDR3 DNA reads TGCGCCAGCAGCTTGGATAGTGGGACTGTGAACACTGAAGCTTTCTTT.

This clone is a singleton in its sample. This chain links TRBV4-2 with TRBJ2-7; TRBD2 matches 15 bases. V shed 3 bases and J 0 bases; nucleotides not matched to a gene: 6. The CDR3 is 18 residues long. Per germline, CDR1 LGHNA and CDR2 YNFKEQ. The CDR3 protein is CASSQGLAGGSSSYEQYF. As DNA, the CDR3 is TGTGCCAGCAGCCAGGGACTAGCGGGGGGTTCGAGCTCCTACGAGCAGTACTTC.

The chain has TRBV6-5 and TRBJ1-4, with D possibly being TRBD1 (6 bases). Per germline, CDR1 MNHEY and CDR2 SVGAGI. The CDR3 extends over 14 amino acids. Trimming left V 6 bases short and J 0 bases short, with 8 bases between. CDR3 sequence (DNA): TGTGCCAGCAGGGACAGCTCAACTAATGAAAAACTGTTTTTT. Translated, it gives CASRDSSTNEKLFF.

The CDR3 sequence is CASSAPAYEQYF. The CDR3 DNA reads TGTGCCAGCAGTGCCCCGGCCTACGAGCAGTACTTC. The chain joins TRBV2 to TRBJ2-7; D gene unclear. V gave up 4 bases and J gave up 2 bases, with 6 bases separating them. The CDR3 has 12 residues. CDR1 is SNHLY, CDR2 FYNNEI, per germline.

The rearrangement uses TRBV18 and TRBJ2-1; D ambiguous. Germline loops: CDR1 KGHSH, CDR2 LQKENI. V dropped 3 bases and J dropped 8 bases, with 5 bases sitting between them. There are 11 residues in the CDR3. In DNA form, the CDR3 reads TGTGCCAGCTCACCCCGCGATGAGCAGTTCTTC. Translated, it gives CASSPRDEQFF.

The rearrangement joins TRBV9 to TRBJ2-1, with 8 positions matching TRBD2. CDR3 size: 17 residues. The J segment lost 0 bases and the V segment lost 4 bases, leaving 9 bases of the junction unmatched. CDR1 is SGDLS and CDR2 is YYNGEE in the germline V gene. CDR3 DNA sequence: TGTGCCAGCAGCTCGGGGGTCGGGACTAGCTCCTACAATGAGCAGTTCTTC. Its translation is CASSSGVGTSSYNEQFF.

V is TRBV16 and J is TRBJ1-2; the match to TRBD1 covers 10 bases. CDR3 length equals 16 residues. V was clipped by 4 bases and J by 2 bases; unmatched bases: 7. Germline CDR1 is KGHSY and CDR2 is FQNENV. CDR3 sequence: CASSLEGQGGNYGYTF. The CDR3 DNA sequence: TGTGCCAGCAGCCTAGAAGGACAGGGGGGAAACTATGGCTACACCTTC.

V is TRBV30 and J is TRBJ1-1, with 9 bases aligning to TRBD1. The CDR3 totals 18 residues. Germline V gene data show CDR1 as GTSNPN and CDR2 as SVGIG (reference sequence). Unmatched junction bases numbered 13, after V lost 0 bases and J lost 2 bases. CDR3 sequence reads: CAWSVPPGQGGPNTEAFF. The CDR3 coding sequence is TGTGCCTGGAGTGTACCGCCGGGACAGGGCGGCCCCAACACTGAAGCTTTCTTT. Filled out from reference TRBV30 and TRBJ1-1, the complete variable domain reads SQTIHQWPATLVQPVGSPLSLECTVEGTSNPNLYWYRQAAGRGLQLLFYSVGIGQISSEVPQNLSASRPQDRQFILSSKKLLLSDSGFYLCAWSVPPGQGGPNTEAFFGQGTRLTVV.

This clone was counted once. At one end the junction does not follow the germline gene, possibly because of a read error. The chain joins TRBV6-5 to TRBJ2-7; 8 bases align to TRBD1. Germline CDR1 is MNHEY and CDR2 is SVGAGI. The CDR3 length is 15 residues. This chain's CDR3 is CASSYVRDRSSEQYF. CDR3 in DNA: TGTGCCAGCAGTTACGTCCGGGACAGGTCCTCCGAGCAGTACTTC.

The rearrangement uses TRBV15 and TRBJ2-2; 9 nucleotides agree with TRBD2. V lost 7 bases and J lost 3; bases outside the gene matches: 3. This CDR3 is 14 amino acids long. Germline loops: CDR1 LNHNV, CDR2 YYDKDF (reference sequence). The CDR3 DNA sequence: TGTGCCACCAAGGCGGGAGGGGACACCGGGGAGCTGTTTTTT. Residues: CATKAGGDTGELFF. The full variable domain, rest sourced from reference TRBV15 and TRBJ2-2, is DAMVIQNPRYQVTQFGKPVTLSCSQTLNHNVMYWYQQKSSQAPKLLFHYYDKDFNNEADTPDNFQSRRPNTSFCFLDIRSPGLGDTAMYLCATKAGGDTGELFFGEGSRLTVL.